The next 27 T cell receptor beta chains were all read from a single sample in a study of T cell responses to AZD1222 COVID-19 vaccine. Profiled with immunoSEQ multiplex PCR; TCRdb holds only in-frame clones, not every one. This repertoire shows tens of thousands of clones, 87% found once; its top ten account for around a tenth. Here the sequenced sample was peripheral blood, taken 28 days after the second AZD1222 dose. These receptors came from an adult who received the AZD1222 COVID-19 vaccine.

The CDR3 nucleotides read TGTGCCAGCAGCTTAAGGGGGACAGGGGGAAACACCATATATTTT. This translates into CASSLRGTGGNTIYF. The J gene is TRBJ1-3, the V gene TRBV7-3, with TRBD1 matching 9 bases. This CDR3 is 15 amino acids long. Germline values: CDR1 SGHTA, CDR2 FQGTGA. Unmatched junction bases numbered 2, after V lost 1 base and J lost 4 bases.

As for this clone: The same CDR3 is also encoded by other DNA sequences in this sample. CDR3 nucleotide sequence: TGTGCCAGCAGAAGGGACAGGGGATCCTACGAGCAGTACTTC. Translated, it gives CASRRDRGSYEQYF. The chain carries TRBV5-4 and TRBJ2-7, with 10 bases lining up with TRBD1. Germline CDR1 SGHNT, CDR2 YYREEE (reference sequence). This CDR3 contains 14 residues. V trimming: 5 bases; J trimming: 1 base; junction bases outside the gene matches: 3.

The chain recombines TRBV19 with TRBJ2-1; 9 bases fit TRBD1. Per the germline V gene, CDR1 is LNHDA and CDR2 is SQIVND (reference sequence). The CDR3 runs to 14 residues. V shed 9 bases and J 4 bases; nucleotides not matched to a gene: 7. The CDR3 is CASPDRGEYNEQFF. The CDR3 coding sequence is TGTGCCAGCCCCGACAGGGGGGAATACAATGAGCAGTTCTTC.

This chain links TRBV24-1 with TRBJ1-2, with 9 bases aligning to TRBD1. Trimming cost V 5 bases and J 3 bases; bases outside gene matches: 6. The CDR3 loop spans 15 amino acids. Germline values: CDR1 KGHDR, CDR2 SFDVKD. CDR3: CATSAAGQGHYGYTF. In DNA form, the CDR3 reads TGTGCCACCAGTGCAGCGGGACAGGGACACTATGGCTACACCTTC.

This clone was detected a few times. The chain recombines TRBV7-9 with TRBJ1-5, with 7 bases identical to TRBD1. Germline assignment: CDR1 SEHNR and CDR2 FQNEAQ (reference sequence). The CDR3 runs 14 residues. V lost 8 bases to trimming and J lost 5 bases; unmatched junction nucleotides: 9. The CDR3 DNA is TGTGCCAGCGGAACGGGACAGATGCATCAGCCCCAGCATTTT. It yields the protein CASGTGQMHQPQHF.

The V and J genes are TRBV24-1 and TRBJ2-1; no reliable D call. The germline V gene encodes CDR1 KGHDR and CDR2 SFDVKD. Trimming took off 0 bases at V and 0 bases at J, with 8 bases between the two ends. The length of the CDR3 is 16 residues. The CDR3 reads CATSDLSGSSYNEQFF. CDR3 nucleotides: TGTGCCACCAGTGATTTGTCAGGTAGCTCCTACAATGAGCAGTTCTTC.

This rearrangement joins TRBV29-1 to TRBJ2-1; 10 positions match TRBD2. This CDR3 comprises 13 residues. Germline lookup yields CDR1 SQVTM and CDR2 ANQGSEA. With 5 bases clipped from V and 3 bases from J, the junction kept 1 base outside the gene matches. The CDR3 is CSVSGGGYNEQFF. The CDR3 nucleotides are TGCAGCGTTAGCGGGGGGGGCTACAATGAGCAGTTCTTC.

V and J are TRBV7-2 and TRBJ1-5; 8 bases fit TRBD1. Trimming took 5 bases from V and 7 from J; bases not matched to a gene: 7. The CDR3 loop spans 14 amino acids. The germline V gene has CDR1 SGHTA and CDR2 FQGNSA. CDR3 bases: TGTGCCAGCAGCGCAGGGGGCGCCGGGCAGCCCCAGCATTTT. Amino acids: CASSAGGAGQPQHF.

CDR3 sequence: CASSPHRRDSSYEQYF. CDR3 coding DNA: TGTGCCAGCAGCCCCCACCGACGGGACAGCTCCTACGAGCAGTACTTC. The gene calls are TRBV9 and TRBJ2-7, with 7 bases that match TRBD1. CDR1 and CDR2 (germline): SGDLS, YYNGEE. V shed 4 bases and J 0 bases; nucleotides not matched to a gene: 10. CDR3 length: 16 residues.

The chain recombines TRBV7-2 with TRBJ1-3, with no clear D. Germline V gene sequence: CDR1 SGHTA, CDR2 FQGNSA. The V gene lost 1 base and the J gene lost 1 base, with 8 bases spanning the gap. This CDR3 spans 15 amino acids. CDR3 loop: CASSLVVRSGNTIYF. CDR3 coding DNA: TGTGCCAGCAGCTTAGTCGTCAGGTCTGGAAACACCATATATTTT. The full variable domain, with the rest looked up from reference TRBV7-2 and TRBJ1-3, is GAGVSQSPSNKVTEKGKDVELRCDPISGHTALYWYRQSLGQGLEFLIYFQGNSAPDKSGLPSDRFSAERTGGSVSTLTIQRTQQEDSAVYLCASSLVVRSGNTIYFGEGSWLTVV.

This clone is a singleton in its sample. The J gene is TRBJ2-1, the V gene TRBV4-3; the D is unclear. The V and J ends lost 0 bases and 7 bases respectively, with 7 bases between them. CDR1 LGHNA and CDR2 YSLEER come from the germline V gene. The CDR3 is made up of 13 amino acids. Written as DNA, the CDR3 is TGCGCCAGCAGCCAAGAGGCGGCAAATGAGCAGTTCTTC. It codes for CASSQEAANEQFF.

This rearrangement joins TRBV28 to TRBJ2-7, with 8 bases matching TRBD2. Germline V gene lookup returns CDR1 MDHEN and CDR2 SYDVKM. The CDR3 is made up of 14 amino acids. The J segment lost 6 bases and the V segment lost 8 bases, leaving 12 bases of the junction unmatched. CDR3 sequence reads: CASEAGTSEGEQYF. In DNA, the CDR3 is TGTGCCAGCGAGGCCGGGACTAGTGAAGGCGAGCAGTACTTC.

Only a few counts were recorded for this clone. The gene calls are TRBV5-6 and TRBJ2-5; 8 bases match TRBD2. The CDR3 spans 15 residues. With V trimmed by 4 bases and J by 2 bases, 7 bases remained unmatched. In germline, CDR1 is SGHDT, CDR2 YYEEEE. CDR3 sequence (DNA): TGTGCCAGCAGCGACGGGGCGGGGGGACAAGAGACCCAGTACTTC. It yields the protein CASSDGAGGQETQYF.

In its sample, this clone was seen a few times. CDR3 region: CASSPRDFLRDTQYF. Here the CDR3 DNA reads TGTGCCAGCAGCCCCCGGGACTTCCTCCGAGATACGCAGTATTTT. This rearrangement joins TRBV7-9 to TRBJ2-3; D perhaps matches TRBD2 (6 bases). CDR3 length: 15 residues. The V end lost 5 bases, the J end lost 5 bases, and 17 bases lay between the germline ends. Looked up from germline, CDR1 is SEHNR and CDR2 is FQNEAQ (reference sequence).

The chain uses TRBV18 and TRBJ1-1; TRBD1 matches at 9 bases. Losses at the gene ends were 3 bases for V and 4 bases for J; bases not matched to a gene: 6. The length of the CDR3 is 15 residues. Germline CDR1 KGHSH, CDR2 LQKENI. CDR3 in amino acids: CASSPTRQGGTEAFF. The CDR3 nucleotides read TGTGCCAGCTCACCTACCAGACAGGGGGGCACTGAAGCTTTCTTT.

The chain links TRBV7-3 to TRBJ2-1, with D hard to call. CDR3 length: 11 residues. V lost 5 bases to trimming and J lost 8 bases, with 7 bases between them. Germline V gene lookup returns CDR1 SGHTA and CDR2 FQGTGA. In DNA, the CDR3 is TGTGCCAGCAGCCTCATGCATGAGCAGTTCTTC. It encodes CASSLMHEQFF.

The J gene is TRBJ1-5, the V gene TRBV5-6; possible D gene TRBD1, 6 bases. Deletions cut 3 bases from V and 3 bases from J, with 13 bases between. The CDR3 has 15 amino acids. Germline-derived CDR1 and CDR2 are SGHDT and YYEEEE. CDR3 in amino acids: CASSSLNRDNQPQHF. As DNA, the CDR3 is TGTGCCAGCAGCTCCCTCAACAGGGACAATCAGCCCCAGCATTTT.

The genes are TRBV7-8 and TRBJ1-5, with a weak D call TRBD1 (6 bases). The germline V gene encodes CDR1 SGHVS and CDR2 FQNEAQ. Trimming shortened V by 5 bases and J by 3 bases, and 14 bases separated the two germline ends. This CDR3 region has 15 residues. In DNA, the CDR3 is TGTGCCAGCAGCCCCCGGGACATAGACAATCAGCCCCAGCATTTT. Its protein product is CASSPRDIDNQPQHF.

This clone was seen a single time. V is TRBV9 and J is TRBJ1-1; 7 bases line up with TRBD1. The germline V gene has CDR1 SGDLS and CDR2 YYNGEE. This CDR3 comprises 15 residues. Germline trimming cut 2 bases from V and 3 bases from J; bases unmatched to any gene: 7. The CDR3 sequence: CASSVLRGRDTEAFF. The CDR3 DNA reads TGTGCCAGCAGCGTCCTCAGGGGGAGGGACACTGAAGCTTTCTTT.

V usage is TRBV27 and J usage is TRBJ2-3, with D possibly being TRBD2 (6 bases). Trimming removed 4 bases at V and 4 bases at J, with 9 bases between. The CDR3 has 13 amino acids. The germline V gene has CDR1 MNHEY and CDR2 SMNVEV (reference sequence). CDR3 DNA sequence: TGTGCCAGCAGTTCAACTAGCCCAGATACGCAGTATTTT. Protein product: CASSSTSPDTQYF.

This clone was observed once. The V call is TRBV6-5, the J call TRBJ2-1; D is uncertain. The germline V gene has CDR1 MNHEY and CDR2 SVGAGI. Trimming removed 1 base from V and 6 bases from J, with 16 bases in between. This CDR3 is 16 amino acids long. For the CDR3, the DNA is TGTGCCAGCAGTTACTTTCCCCCTGGCGAAGGCAATGAGCAGTTCTTC. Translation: CASSYFPPGEGNEQFF.

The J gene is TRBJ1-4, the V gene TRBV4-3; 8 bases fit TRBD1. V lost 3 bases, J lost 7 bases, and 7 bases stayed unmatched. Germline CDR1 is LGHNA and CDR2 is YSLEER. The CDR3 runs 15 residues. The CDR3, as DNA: TGCGCCAGCAGCCAGCAACAGGGGGGGGTTGAAAAACTGTTTTTT. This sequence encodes CASSQQQGGVEKLFF.

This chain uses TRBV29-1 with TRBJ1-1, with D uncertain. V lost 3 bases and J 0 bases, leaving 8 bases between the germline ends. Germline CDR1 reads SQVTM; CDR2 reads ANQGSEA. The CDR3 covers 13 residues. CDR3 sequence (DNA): TGCAGCGTTGACAGCCACATGAACACTGAAGCTTTCTTT. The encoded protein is CSVDSHMNTEAFF. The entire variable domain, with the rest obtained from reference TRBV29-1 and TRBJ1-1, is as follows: SAVISQKPSRDICQRGTSLTIQCQVDSQVTMMFWYRQQPGQSLTLIATANQGSEATYESGFVIDKFPISRPNLTFSTLTVSNMSPEDSSIYLCSVDSHMNTEAFFGQGTRLTVV.

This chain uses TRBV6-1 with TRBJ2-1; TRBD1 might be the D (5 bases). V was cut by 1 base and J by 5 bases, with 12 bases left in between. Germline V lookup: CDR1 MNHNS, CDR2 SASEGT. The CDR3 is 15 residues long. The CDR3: CASSEEGLTHNEQFF. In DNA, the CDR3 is TGTGCCAGCAGTGAAGAGGGGCTAACCCACAATGAGCAGTTCTTC.

The CDR3 protein is CASSLARGGANVLTF. The CDR3 DNA reads as TGCGCCAGCAGCTTGGCCAGGGGTGGGGCCAACGTCCTGACTTTC. This rearrangement joins TRBV5-1 to TRBJ2-6, with D tentatively TRBD1 (6 bases). The CDR3 extends over 15 amino acids. The V end was cut by 0 bases, the J end by 3 bases, with 7 bases between. From germline, CDR1 is SGHRS and CDR2 YFSETQ.

The CDR3: CASSPPGGLYEQYF. The CDR3 coding sequence is TGTGCCAGCAGCCCTCCCGGGGGGCTCTACGAGCAGTACTTC. The V and J genes are TRBV7-9 and TRBJ2-7; tentative D call: TRBD2 (7 bases). V dropped 5 bases and J dropped 3 bases, with 14 bases sitting between them. Germline lookup yields CDR1 SEHNR and CDR2 FQNEAQ (reference sequence). The CDR3 consists of 14 residues.

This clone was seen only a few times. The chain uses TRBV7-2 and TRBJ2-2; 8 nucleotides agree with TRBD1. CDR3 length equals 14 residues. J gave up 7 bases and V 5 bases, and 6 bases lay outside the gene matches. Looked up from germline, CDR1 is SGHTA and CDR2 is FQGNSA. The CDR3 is CASSPGGAIGELFF. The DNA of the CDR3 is TGTGCCAGCAGCCCAGGGGGCGCTATCGGGGAGCTGTTTTTT.